The 29 T cell receptor beta chains presented below share a single source sample, sequenced in a study of blood T cell repertoires in COVID-19 (dated by TCRdb to about 2020). The library was prepared using the immunoSEQ multiplex PCR assay. TCRdb mirrors the immuneACCESS table, restricted to in-frame sequences. Some clones are absent from its copies; in checked studies, under half trace to an unresolved V gene, and the reason for the others is unknown. This sample lists hundreds of thousands of clones; 85% were detected once. The ten largest account for under 4% of the sample. Sequencing was performed on peripheral blood. All receptors derive from a woman aged 18 to 35 with acute or convalescent COVID-19.

This clone was detected only a few times. The chain uses TRBV12-3 or TRBV12-4 and TRBJ1-5, with no clear D. The CDR3 runs to 13 residues. Trimming cost V 4 bases and J 5 bases, with 9 bases left between them. CDR3 nucleotide sequence: TGTGCCAGCAGTTCGAACGGGGATCAGCCCCAGCATTTT. This sequence encodes CASSSNGDQPQHF.

The gene calls are TRBV11-2 and TRBJ1-3; unclear D gene. This CDR3 has 15 residues. V was clipped by 3 bases and J by 1 base, with 10 bases between them. Germline assignment: CDR1 SGHAT and CDR2 FQNNGV. Written as DNA, the CDR3 is TGTGCCAGCAGCTTGGGGAGGACTTCTGGAAACACCATATATTTT. Residues: CASSLGRTSGNTIYF.

As regards this clone: The junction and the germline gene differ at one end; a read error may be behind it. This chain links TRBV3-1 (or the pseudogene TRBV3-2) with TRBJ1-3, with D unclear. The germline V gene has CDR1 LGHDT and CDR2 YNNKEL (reference sequence). This CDR3 region has 14 residues. Here the CDR3 DNA reads TGTGCCAGCAGCCCCCCCCTCTCTGTAAACACCATATATTTT. It specifies CASSPPLSVNTIYF.

On this clone: A read error may be the cause here, since a much bigger clone is one base away. In nucleotides, the CDR3 is TGTGCCAGCAGCCCTGAAGGGGGCAATCAGCCCCAGCATTTT. Its translation: CASSPEGGNQPQHF. V gene TRBV2 combines with J gene TRBJ1-5; D is possibly TRBD1 (5 bases). V was clipped by 6 bases and J by 2 bases, with 11 bases between them. Germline V gene sequence: CDR1 SNHLY, CDR2 FYNNEI. The CDR3 runs to 14 residues.

The chain recombines TRBV5-1 with TRBJ1-4; 9 bases map to TRBD1. With V trimmed by 5 bases and J by 5 bases, 7 bases remained unmatched. Germline V CDR1 and CDR2: SGHRS, YFSETQ. The CDR3 has 15 residues. The CDR3 coding sequence is TGCGCCAGCAGACCGGACAGGGGCCTAAATGAAAAACTGTTTTTT. Its translation is CASRPDRGLNEKLFF.

This rearrangement joins TRBV2 to TRBJ2-7; TRBD1 is a possible D gene (5 bases). Per germline, CDR1 SNHLY and CDR2 FYNNEI. The CDR3 loop spans 16 amino acids. V lost 2 bases and J lost 0, with 14 bases in between. CDR3 loop: CASSERPVRVSYEQYF. The CDR3 coding sequence is TGTGCCAGCAGTGAAAGACCGGTCAGGGTCTCCTACGAGCAGTACTTC.

The rearrangement joins TRBV2 to TRBJ2-3, with D possibly matching TRBD1 (5 bases). This CDR3 spans 14 amino acids. V was cut by 6 bases and J by 5 bases, with 15 bases left in between. Germline V gene lookup returns CDR1 SNHLY and CDR2 FYNNEI. CDR3 nucleotide sequence: TGTGCCAGCAGCATAGGGGCCGACGTAGATACGCAGTATTTT. Residues: CASSIGADVDTQYF.

The chain links TRBV4-1 to TRBJ1-3; TRBD1 matches at 7 bases. CDR1 is MGHRA, CDR2 YSYEKL, per germline. The V gene end was trimmed by 4 bases and the J gene end by 0 bases; junction bases not matched to a gene: 6. The CDR3 extends over 16 amino acids. In DNA form, the CDR3 reads TGCGCCAGCAGCCCTCGTACAGGGGCCTCTGGAAACACCATATATTTT. It is translated as CASSPRTGASGNTIYF.

This chain connects TRBV24-1 to TRBJ2-7, with D possibly TRBD2 on 7 matching bases. In germline, CDR1 is KGHDR, CDR2 SFDVKD. V gave up 5 bases and J gave up 5 bases, with 15 bases separating them. CDR3 size: 14 residues. The chain's CDR3 is CATSAGGGPDEQYF. CDR3 DNA sequence: TGTGCCACCAGTGCTGGGGGGGGCCCCGACGAGCAGTACTTC.

V and J are TRBV19 and TRBJ1-2; D might be TRBD1 (6 bases). Germline assignment: CDR1 LNHDA and CDR2 SQIVND (reference sequence). V was cut by 3 bases and J by 5 bases, with 10 bases left in between. The CDR3 length is 13 residues. The CDR3 reads CASSISQGYGYTF. DNA of the CDR3: TGTGCCAGTAGTATTTCACAGGGTTATGGCTACACCTTC.

This chain joins TRBV7-9 and TRBJ2-4; 7 bases are shared with TRBD2. The J segment lost 2 bases and the V segment lost 3 bases, leaving 13 bases of the junction unmatched. The CDR3 contains 18 residues. Germline V gene data show CDR1 as SEHNR and CDR2 as FQNEAQ (reference sequence). CDR3: CASSFPSPGEGTKNIQYF. CDR3 sequence (DNA): TGTGCCAGCAGCTTCCCCTCGCCGGGGGAGGGAACCAAAAACATTCAGTACTTC. The variable domain in full, completed from reference TRBV7-9 and TRBJ2-4, reads DTGVSQNPRHKITKRGQNVTFRCDPISEHNRLYWYRQTLGQGPEFLTYFQNEAQLEKSRLLSDRFSAERPKGSFSTLEIQRTEQGDSAMYLCASSFPSPGEGTKNIQYFGAGTRLSVL.

The chain is built from TRBV29-1 and TRBJ1-5; 7 bases agree with TRBD1. V shed 6 bases, J shed 5 bases, and the junction held 4 bases outside the gene matches. CDR3 length equals 12 residues. CDR1 and CDR2 (germline): SQVTM, ANQGSEA. The CDR3 is CSVSDRDQPQHF. CDR3 sequence (DNA): TGCAGCGTCTCCGACAGGGATCAGCCCCAGCATTTT.

The chain couples TRBV9 to TRBJ2-3; 8 nucleotides agree with TRBD2. There are 16 residues in the CDR3. CDR1 SGDLS and CDR2 YYNGEE come from the germline V gene. With V trimmed by 6 bases and J by 3 bases, 12 bases remained unmatched. CDR3: CASTDGGGGLTDTQYF. The CDR3 DNA follows: TGTGCCAGCACCGACGGGGGCGGGGGGCTAACAGATACGCAGTATTTT.

The chain uses TRBV6-5 and TRBJ1-2, with a tentative D call TRBD1 (6 bases). Per germline, CDR1 MNHEY and CDR2 SVGAGI. Trimming stripped 0 bases from V and 2 bases from J, with 13 bases between. There are 16 residues in the CDR3. The DNA for the CDR3 is TGTGCCAGCAGTTACTCGATTAGGGGACAAAACTATGGCTACACCTTC. It is translated as CASSYSIRGQNYGYTF.

This sequence joins TRBV2 and TRBJ2-5; the D gene is possibly TRBD1 (5 bases). V was pared by 4 bases and J by 5 bases, with 14 bases between. The germline V gene encodes CDR1 SNHLY and CDR2 FYNNEI. CDR3 length: 14 residues. The CDR3: CASSVGTGSETQYF. CDR3 DNA sequence: TGTGCCAGCAGTGTGGGTACAGGATCCGAGACCCAGTACTTC.

This chain links TRBV4-1 with TRBJ2-5, with TRBD2 matching over 9 bases. The CDR3 runs 19 residues. Germline V CDR1 and CDR2: MGHRA, YSYEKL. V was clipped by 1 base and J by 0 bases; unmatched bases: 12. CDR3 coding DNA: TGCGCCAGCAGCCAAGGTCCAGCGGGGGGCTCACCAGACCAAGAGACCCAGTACTTC. It translates to CASSQGPAGGSPDQETQYF.

The chain couples TRBV19 to TRBJ1-5; D is unclear. The length of the CDR3 is 13 residues. Germline CDR1 and CDR2: LNHDA and SQIVND (reference sequence). The ends were cut back, 2 bases at V and 7 bases at J, with 9 bases in the middle. The CDR3 bases are TGTGCCAGTAGTATACTCTCAGAACAGCCCCAGCATTTT. Amino acid sequence: CASSILSEQPQHF.

The V and J genes are TRBV11-2 and TRBJ1-2; D remains ambiguous. Germline V gives CDR1 SGHAT, CDR2 FQNNGV. V lost 4 bases to trimming and J lost 4 bases, with 10 bases between them. The CDR3 extends over 13 amino acids. DNA of the CDR3: TGTGCCAGCAGCTCCCTGCGGATCTATGGCTACACCTTC. It is translated as CASSSLRIYGYTF.

The rearrangement links TRBV24-1 to TRBJ1-2; D is undetermined. The CDR3 is 12 amino acids. Trimming left V 4 bases short and J 5 bases short, with 7 bases between. The V gene's germline CDR1 is KGHDR and CDR2 SFDVKD. Written as DNA, the CDR3 is TGTGCCACCAGTGACAGGATTTATGGCTACACCTTC. Protein: CATSDRIYGYTF.

This clone was observed a few times. V gene TRBV11-2 combines with J gene TRBJ2-1, with 9 bases fitting TRBD1. This CDR3 contains 16 residues. CDR1 SGHAT and CDR2 FQNNGV come from the germline V gene. With V trimmed by 5 bases and J by 6 bases, 11 bases remained unmatched. This CDR3 is CASSPRTGGASNEQFF. The CDR3 DNA reads as TGTGCCAGCAGCCCCCGAACAGGGGGCGCCAGCAATGAGCAGTTCTTC.

The J gene is TRBJ1-5, the V gene TRBV19; D is ambiguous. V lost 1 base, J lost 7 bases, and 8 bases lay in between. The CDR3 length is 13 residues. In germline, CDR1 is LNHDA, CDR2 SQIVND (reference sequence). As DNA, the CDR3 is TGTGCCAGTAGTATAGGGGTGGGCCAGCCCCAGCATTTT. Its translation: CASSIGVGQPQHF.

The chain links TRBV5-1 to TRBJ1-1; a possible D gene is TRBD1 (6 bases). Trimming shortened V by 2 bases and J by 5 bases, and 7 bases separated the two germline ends. The CDR3 sequence is 12 residues long. CDR1 is SGHRS, CDR2 YFSETQ, per germline. Here the CDR3 reads CASSFTGTEAFF. In nucleotides, the CDR3 is TGCGCCAGCAGCTTTACAGGGACTGAAGCTTTCTTT.

CDR3 amino acids: CATSDPDRETQYF. The CDR3 bases are TGTGCCACCAGTGATCCGGACAGGGAGACCCAGTACTTC. This chain joins TRBV24-1 and TRBJ2-5, with TRBD1 identical over 7 bases. This CDR3 has 13 residues. Germline assignment: CDR1 KGHDR and CDR2 SFDVKD. V trimming: 3 bases; J trimming: 5 bases; junction bases outside the gene matches: 2.

This clone occurred once. The chain combines TRBV9 with TRBJ2-7; 9 bases fit TRBD1. The CDR3 covers 15 residues. The germline CDR1 and CDR2 sequences are SGDLS and YYNGEE. V trimming: 4 bases; J trimming: 4 bases; junction bases outside the gene matches: 9. CDR3 sequence reads: CASSRNRGRGYEQYF. The CDR3 region has the DNA TGTGCCAGCAGCCGGAACAGGGGGCGCGGGTACGAGCAGTACTTC.

This clone was observed at least ten times. This chain uses TRBV2 with TRBJ2-2; TRBD2 is a possible D gene (7 bases). The ends were cut back, 2 bases at V and 2 bases at J, with 12 bases in the middle. The CDR3 loop spans 16 amino acids. The V gene's germline CDR1 is SNHLY and CDR2 FYNNEI. This chain's CDR3 is CASSERGGPNTGELFF. For the CDR3, the DNA is TGTGCCAGCAGTGAAAGGGGGGGTCCTAACACCGGGGAGCTGTTTTTT.

The J gene is TRBJ1-1, the V gene TRBV19; no clear D gene. CDR1 LNHDA and CDR2 SQIVND come from the germline V gene (reference sequence). V was cut by 6 bases and J by 4 bases, with 9 bases left in between. The CDR3 loop spans 12 amino acids. The CDR3 loop reads CASRWASTEAFF. DNA for the CDR3: TGTGCCAGTAGGTGGGCAAGCACTGAAGCTTTCTTT.

Comments on this clone: In the same sample, other DNA sequences code for this CDR3. The chain employs TRBV2 and TRBJ1-1; D unclear. Germline CDR1 reads SNHLY; CDR2 reads FYNNEI. Trimming stripped 8 bases from V and 0 bases from J, with 4 bases between. This CDR3 comprises 11 residues. As DNA, the CDR3 is TGTGCCAGCTCCTTGAACACTGAAGCTTTCTTT. Its protein product is CASSLNTEAFF.

The chain links TRBV2 to TRBJ1-2; 8 bases agree with TRBD1. V lost 6 bases, J lost 4 bases, and 7 bases stayed unmatched. This CDR3 region has 14 residues. Germline CDR1 reads SNHLY; CDR2 reads FYNNEI. This CDR3 is CASRGTGHSYGYTF. CDR3 DNA sequence: TGTGCCAGCAGAGGGACAGGACATTCCTATGGCTACACCTTC.

The chain employs TRBV24-1 and TRBJ2-1; D perhaps matches TRBD2 (7 bases). The CDR3 sequence is 13 residues long. The V gene's germline CDR1 is KGHDR and CDR2 SFDVKD. V was cut by 4 bases and J by 10 bases, with 13 bases left in between. The CDR3 DNA sequence: TGTGCCACCAGTGAAAAGGGGGAGGGCGAGCAGTTCTTC. It is translated as CATSEKGEGEQFF.